This TCR beta chain was captured in a study of blood T cell repertoires in COVID-19. About the study: The United States, Italy and Spain were the sources of the acute and convalescent COVID-19 samples. Sources were T cells, B-cell-depleted T cells, or PBMCs; the material itself was cDNA or gDNA.

V was clipped by 7 bases and J by 3 bases; unmatched bases: 3. CDR3 size: 13 residues. Study processing details: The authors estimated nucleated cell counts from reference gene primer amplification. Using immunoSEQ multiplex PCR, the repertoire was profiled, and TCRdb retains in-frame clones only, with some absent. V and J calls and clone size are copied from that table; D and trimming were computed from the DNA. Among more than 100,000 clones listed, around 88% were seen once. The receptor comes from a woman between 45 and 65 years old with active or convalescent COVID-19. Sample: peripheral blood. The J gene is TRBJ1-1, the V gene TRBV12-3 or TRBV12-4; 9 nucleotides agree with TRBD1. The CDR3 reads CASTRDRDTEAFF. The DNA for the CDR3 is TGTGCCAGCACACGGGACAGGGACACTGAAGCTTTCTTT.